Given below is one T cell receptor (beta chain) in context. This CDR3 is also generated by other DNA sequences in the sample. The germline gives CDR1 SGHRS, CDR2 YFSETQ. V lost 0 bases and J lost 1, with 5 bases in between. The CDR3 extends over 15 amino acids. Expressed TCRB transcripts were sequenced because the entire RNA isolate underwent reverse transcription. Sequencing was performed with immunoSEQ multiplex PCR; in TCRdb, only in-frame clones are kept and a portion is missing. The profile covers 900,000 or so clones, with roughly a sixth appearing a single time and around 0.02% taken by the ten largest. This entry belongs to a study of beta chain features in type 1 diabetes. Purity (above 95%) was reached by all sorted populations.

V gene TRBV5-1 combines with J gene TRBJ2-6, with D tentatively TRBD2 (5 bases). The clonotype comes from a young woman in good health. Sequenced material: naive CD4+ T cells from blood. The CDR3 loop reads CASSLAGSGANVLTF. The CDR3 DNA reads as TGCGCCAGCAGCTTGGCGGGGTCTGGGGCCAACGTCCTGACTTTC.